The present entry profiles one T cell receptor beta chain with its context. Antigen unknown. This specimen belongs to a study of OX40 agonist ivuxolimab in advanced cancers. Study-wide background: Ivuxolimab was administered intravenously to patients at 0.01 to 10 mg/kg every 2 weeks. Overall study results and limits: Specificity for antigen went undetermined in the expanded peripheral T cells.

Produced via immunoSEQ multiplex PCR; TCRdb's table is partial and in-frame only. The table shows about 84,000 clones, with approximately 89% occurring only once. This CDR3 is built from 14 residues. V was clipped by 6 bases and J by 4 bases; unmatched bases: 8. Germline CDR1 reads SNHLY; CDR2 reads FYNNEI. The input for sequencing was CD4+ or CD8+ T cells sorted from blood, taken in a trial of the OX40 agonist ivuxolimab. This sequence joins TRBV2 and TRBJ2-7; TRBD1 aligns across 8 bases. This clonotype was sampled from an adult with an advanced solid tumor such as melanoma, head and neck, liver or kidney cancer. The CDR3 nucleotides are TGTGCCAGCAGCCCCGACAGGGGTTCGTACGAGCAGTACTTC. Encoded protein: CASSPDRGSYEQYF.